The clone carrying this T cell receptor (beta chain) was recorded at least ten times. The target antigen is unknown. Synthesis of cDNA was accomplished via 5'RACE employing 10-nucleotide random UMIs. Over 170 million TCR-beta sequences from 15-18 subjects came out of each sequencing run. Each CDR3 protein gets one entry after TCRdb re-called the 5' RACE reads with MiXCR. The data contain under 80,000 distinct CDR3 sequences, around 5.2% of them singletons. V shed 9 bases and J shed 3 bases, with 21 bases lying between them. CDR1 MDHEN and CDR2 SYDVKM come from the germline V gene. The CDR3 has 16 amino acids. This entry is derived from a study of neurological immune-mediated disorders. Findings and caveats of the study: The authors found no clinical or MRI feature associated with the multiple sclerosis repertoire cluster.

This chain joins TRBV28 and TRBJ1-3, with a possible D match to TRBD1 (5 bases). The clonotype comes from a young woman with multiple sclerosis. The sequencing input was PBMCs. Here the CDR3 reads CASHPRSRVFGNTIYF. The CDR3 coding sequence is TGTGCCAGTCACCCCAGGAGCAGGGTCTTTGGAAACACCATATATTTT. The complete variable domain, with remaining parts taken from reference TRBV28 and TRBJ1-3, reads DVKVTQSSRYLVKRTGEKVFLECVQDMDHENMFWYRQDPGLGLRLIYFSYDVKMKEKGDIPEGYSVSREKKERFSLILESASTNQTSMYLCASHPRSRVFGNTIYFGEGSWLTVV.